Below, one T cell receptor (beta chain) is given with its context. The CDR3 is 13 residues long. V lost 4 bases, J lost 2 bases, and 3 bases lay in between. These data come from a study of T-cell memory formation after mild COVID-19. UMIs and sample barcodes were carried by the TCR alpha and TCR beta cDNA libraries that 5'RACE produced using constant-segment primers. One entry per CDR3 protein, called by TCRdb with MiXCR from the 5' RACE reads. This repertoire shows approximately 89,000 distinct CDR3 sequences, 13% found once; its top ten account for 40% to 45%. The TCR originated in a man in his late teens or twenties who had mild COVID-19 (a few samples of this study predate the infection). Cell type and time point are not known. Sequencing input: PBMCs or a T cell subset sorted from them (not recorded which). The chain has TRBV12-3 or TRBV12-4 and TRBJ2-6; D ambiguous. CDR3 amino acids: CASSSAGANVLTF. CDR3 nucleotides: TGTGCCAGCAGTTCGGCTGGGGCCAACGTCCTGACTTTC.